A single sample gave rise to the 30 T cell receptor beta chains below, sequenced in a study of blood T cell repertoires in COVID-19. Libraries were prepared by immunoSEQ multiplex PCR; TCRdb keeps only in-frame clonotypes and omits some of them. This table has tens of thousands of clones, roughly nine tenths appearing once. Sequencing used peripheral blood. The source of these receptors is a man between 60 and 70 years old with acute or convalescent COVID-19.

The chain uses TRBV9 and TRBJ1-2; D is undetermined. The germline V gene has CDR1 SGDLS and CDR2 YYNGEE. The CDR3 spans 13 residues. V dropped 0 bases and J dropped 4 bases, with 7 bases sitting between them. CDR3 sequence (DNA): TGTGCCAGCAGCGTAGTCCACGGCTATGGCTACACCTTC. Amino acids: CASSVVHGYGYTF.

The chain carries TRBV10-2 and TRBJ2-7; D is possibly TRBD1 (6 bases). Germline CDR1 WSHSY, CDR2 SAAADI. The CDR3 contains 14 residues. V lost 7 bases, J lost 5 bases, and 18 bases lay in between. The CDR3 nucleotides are TGCGCCAGCAATCCCAGGGGCCCCCTTGACGAGCAGTACTTC. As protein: CASNPRGPLDEQYF.

The CDR3 DNA is TGTGCCAGCAGTGTTAACAGGGGACTCCTGAACACTGAAGCTTTCTTT. It specifies CASSVNRGLLNTEAFF. The rearrangement links TRBV6-1 to TRBJ1-1; 7 positions agree with TRBD1. CDR3 length equals 16 residues. CDR1 MNHNS and CDR2 SASEGT come from the germline V gene. Trimming removed 4 bases from V and 0 bases from J; junction bases left unmatched: 8.

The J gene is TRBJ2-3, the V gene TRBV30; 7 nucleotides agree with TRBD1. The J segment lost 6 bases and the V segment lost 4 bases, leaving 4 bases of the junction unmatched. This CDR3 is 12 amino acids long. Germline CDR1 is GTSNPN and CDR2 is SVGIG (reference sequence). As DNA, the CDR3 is TGTGCCTGGAAGGGGGCCTCGGATACGCAGTATTTT. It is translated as CAWKGASDTQYF.

Here the CDR3 DNA reads TGTGCCAGCTCACCAGTCCTCCAGGGGGGCTGGAACACTGAAGCTTTCTTT. It codes for CASSPVLQGGWNTEAFF. This chain joins TRBV18 and TRBJ1-1; 7 nucleotides match TRBD1. From germline, CDR1 is KGHSH and CDR2 LQKENI. The J segment lost 1 base and the V segment lost 2 bases, leaving 10 bases of the junction unmatched. The CDR3 covers 17 residues. Full variable domain (rest looked up from reference TRBV18 and TRBJ1-1): NAGVMQNPRHLVRRRGQEARLRCSPMKGHSHVYWYRQLPEEGLKFMVYLQKENIIDESGMPKERFSAEFPKEGPSILRIQQVVRGDSAAYFCASSPVLQGGWNTEAFFGQGTRLTVV.

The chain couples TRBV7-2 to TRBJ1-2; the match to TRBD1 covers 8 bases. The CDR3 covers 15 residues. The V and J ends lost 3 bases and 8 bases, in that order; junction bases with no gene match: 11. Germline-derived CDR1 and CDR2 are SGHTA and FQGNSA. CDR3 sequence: CASSLEGRGRKGYTF. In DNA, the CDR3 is TGTGCCAGCAGCTTGGAAGGCAGGGGGCGCAAAGGCTACACCTTC. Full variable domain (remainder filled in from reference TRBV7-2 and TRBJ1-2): GAGVSQSPSNKVTEKGKDVELRCDPISGHTALYWYRQSLGQGLEFLIYFQGNSAPDKSGLPSDRFSAERTGGSVSTLTIQRTQQEDSAVYLCASSLEGRGRKGYTFGSGTRLTVV.

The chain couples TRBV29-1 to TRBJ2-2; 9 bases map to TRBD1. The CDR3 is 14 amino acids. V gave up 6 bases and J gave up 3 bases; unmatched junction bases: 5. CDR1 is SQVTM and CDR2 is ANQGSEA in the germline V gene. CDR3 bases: TGCAGCGTGGACAGGGGCCTATACACCGGGGAGCTGTTTTTT. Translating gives CSVDRGLYTGELFF.

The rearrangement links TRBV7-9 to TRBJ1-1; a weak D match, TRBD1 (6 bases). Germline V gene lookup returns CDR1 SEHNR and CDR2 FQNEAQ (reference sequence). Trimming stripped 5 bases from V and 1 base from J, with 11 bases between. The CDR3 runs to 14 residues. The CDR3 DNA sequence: TGTGCCAGCAGCGGGACAAGTCCGAACACTGAAGCTTTCTTT. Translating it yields CASSGTSPNTEAFF.

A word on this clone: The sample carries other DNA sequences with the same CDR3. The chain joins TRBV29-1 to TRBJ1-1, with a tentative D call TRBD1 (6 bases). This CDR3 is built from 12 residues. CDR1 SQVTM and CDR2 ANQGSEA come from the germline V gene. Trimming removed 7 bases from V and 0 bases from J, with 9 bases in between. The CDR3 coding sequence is TGCAGCGCCGGACAGTTGAACACTGAAGCTTTCTTT. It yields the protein CSAGQLNTEAFF.

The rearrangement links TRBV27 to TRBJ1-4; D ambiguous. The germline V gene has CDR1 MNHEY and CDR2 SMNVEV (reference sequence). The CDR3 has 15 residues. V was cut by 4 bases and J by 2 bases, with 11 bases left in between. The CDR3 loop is CASSSLGVTNEKLFF. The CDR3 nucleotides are TGTGCCAGCAGTTCGCTAGGAGTGACTAATGAAAAACTGTTTTTT.

The CDR3 DNA is TGTGCCAGCAGCCCACAGGCGCCTCGGACCACGGACTACGAGCAGTACTTC. This sequence encodes CASSPQAPRTTDYEQYF. The gene calls are TRBV7-9 and TRBJ2-7; tentative D call: TRBD1 (5 bases). CDR3 length equals 17 residues. Looked up from germline, CDR1 is SEHNR and CDR2 is FQNEAQ (reference sequence). V was clipped by 5 bases and J by 3 bases, with 23 bases between them.

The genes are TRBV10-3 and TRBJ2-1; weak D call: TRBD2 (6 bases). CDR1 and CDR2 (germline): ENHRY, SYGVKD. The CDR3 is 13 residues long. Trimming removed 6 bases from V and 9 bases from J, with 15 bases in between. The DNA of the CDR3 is TGTGCCATCAGCGGAGCAGCGGGTCCTGAGCAGTTCTTC. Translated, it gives CAISGAAGPEQFF.

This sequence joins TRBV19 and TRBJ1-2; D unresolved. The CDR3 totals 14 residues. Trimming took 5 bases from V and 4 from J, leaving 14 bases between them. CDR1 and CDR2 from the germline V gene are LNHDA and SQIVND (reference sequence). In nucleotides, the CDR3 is TGTGCCAGTAGTCCCTCGGGCGGAGGCTATGGCTACACCTTC. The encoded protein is CASSPSGGGYGYTF.

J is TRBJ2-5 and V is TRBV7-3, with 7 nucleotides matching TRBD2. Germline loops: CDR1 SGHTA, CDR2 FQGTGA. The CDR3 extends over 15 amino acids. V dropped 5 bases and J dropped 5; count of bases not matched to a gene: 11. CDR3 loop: CASSPNVGGGETQYF. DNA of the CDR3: TGTGCCAGCAGCCCCAACGTTGGGGGAGGGGAGACCCAGTACTTC.

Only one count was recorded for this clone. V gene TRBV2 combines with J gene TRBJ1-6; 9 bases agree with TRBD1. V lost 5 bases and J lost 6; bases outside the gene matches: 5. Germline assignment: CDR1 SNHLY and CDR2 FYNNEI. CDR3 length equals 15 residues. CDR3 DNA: TGTGCCAGCAGTACCAGACAGGGGGTTAATTCACCCCTCCACTTT. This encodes CASSTRQGVNSPLHF. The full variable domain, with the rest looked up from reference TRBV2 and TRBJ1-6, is EPEVTQTPSHQVTQMGQEVILRCVPISNHLYFYWYRQILGQKVEFLVSFYNNEISEKSEIFDDQFSVERPDGSNFTLKIRSTKLEDSAMYFCASSTRQGVNSPLHFGNGTRLTVT.

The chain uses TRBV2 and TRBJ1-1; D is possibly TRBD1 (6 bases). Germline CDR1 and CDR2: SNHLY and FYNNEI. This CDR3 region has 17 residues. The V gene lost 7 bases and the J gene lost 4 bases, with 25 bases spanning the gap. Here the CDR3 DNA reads TGTGCCAGCACAGCTCCTGGGCAGGGGTCGGCCGTCACTGAAGCTTTCTTT. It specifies CASTAPGQGSAVTEAFF. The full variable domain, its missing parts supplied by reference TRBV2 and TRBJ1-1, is EPEVTQTPSHQVTQMGQEVILRCVPISNHLYFYWYRQILGQKVEFLVSFYNNEISEKSEIFDDQFSVERPDGSNFTLKIRSTKLEDSAMYFCASTAPGQGSAVTEAFFGQGTRLTVV.

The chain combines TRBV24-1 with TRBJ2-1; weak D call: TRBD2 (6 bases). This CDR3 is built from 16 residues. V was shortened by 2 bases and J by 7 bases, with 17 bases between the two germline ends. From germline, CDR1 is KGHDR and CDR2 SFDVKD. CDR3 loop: CATSDWGDLEGNEQFF. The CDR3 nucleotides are TGTGCCACCAGTGATTGGGGGGACCTCGAGGGAAATGAGCAGTTCTTC.

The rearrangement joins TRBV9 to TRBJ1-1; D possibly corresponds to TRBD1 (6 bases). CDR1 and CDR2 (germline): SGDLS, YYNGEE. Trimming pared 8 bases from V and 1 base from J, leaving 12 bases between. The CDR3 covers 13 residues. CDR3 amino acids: CASNKGGNTEAFF. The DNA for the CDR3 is TGTGCCAGTAACAAAGGGGGGAACACTGAAGCTTTCTTT.

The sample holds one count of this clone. The CDR3 DNA is TGTGCCAGCTTAGGACAGGGGTACAATGAGCAGTTCTTC. Residues: CASLGQGYNEQFF. The chain has TRBV18 and TRBJ2-1; 9 bases are a match to TRBD1. This CDR3 has 13 amino acids. With V trimmed by 7 bases and J by 4 bases, 2 bases remained unmatched. Germline-derived CDR1 and CDR2 are KGHSH and LQKENI.

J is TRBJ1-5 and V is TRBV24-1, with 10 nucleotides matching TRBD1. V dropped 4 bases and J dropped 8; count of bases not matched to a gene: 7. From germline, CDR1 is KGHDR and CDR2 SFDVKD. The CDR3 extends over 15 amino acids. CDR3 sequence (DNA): TGTGCCACCAGTGAGAAAGGACAGGGGGTAAAGCCCCAGCATTTT. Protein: CATSEKGQGVKPQHF.

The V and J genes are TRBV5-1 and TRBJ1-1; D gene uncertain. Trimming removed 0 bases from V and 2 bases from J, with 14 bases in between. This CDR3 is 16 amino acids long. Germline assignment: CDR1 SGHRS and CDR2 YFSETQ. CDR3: CASSLGLHGQNTEAFF. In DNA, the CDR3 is TGCGCCAGCAGCTTGGGCCTCCATGGGCAAAACACTGAAGCTTTCTTT.

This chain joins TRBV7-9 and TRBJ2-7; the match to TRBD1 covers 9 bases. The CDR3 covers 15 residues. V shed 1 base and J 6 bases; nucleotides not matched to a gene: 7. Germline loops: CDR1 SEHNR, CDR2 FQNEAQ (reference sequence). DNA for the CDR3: TGTGCCAGCAGCTTAGTGGGACAGGGCAGTCGCGAGCAGTACTTC. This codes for CASSLVGQGSREQYF.

The CDR3 DNA sequence: TGCAGCGTTGTCCGCAGTTACGGGCAGGGAGAAGCTTTCTTT. Translating gives CSVVRSYGQGEAFF. The chain joins TRBV29-1 to TRBJ1-1; maybe TRBD1 (5 bases). V was pared by 4 bases and J by 8 bases, with 20 bases between. Germline V lookup: CDR1 SQVTM, CDR2 ANQGSEA. There are 14 residues in the CDR3.

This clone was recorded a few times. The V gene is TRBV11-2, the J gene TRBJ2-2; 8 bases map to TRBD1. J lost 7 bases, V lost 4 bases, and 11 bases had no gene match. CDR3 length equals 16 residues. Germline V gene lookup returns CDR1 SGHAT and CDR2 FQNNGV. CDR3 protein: CASSSPGGGLIGELFF. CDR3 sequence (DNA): TGTGCCAGCAGCTCCCCAGGGGGCGGGTTGATCGGGGAGCTGTTTTTT.

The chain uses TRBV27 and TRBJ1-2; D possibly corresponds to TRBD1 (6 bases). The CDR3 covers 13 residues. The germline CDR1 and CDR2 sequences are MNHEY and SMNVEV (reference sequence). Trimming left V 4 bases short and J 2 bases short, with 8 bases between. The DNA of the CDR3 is TGTGCCAGCAGTTCGACAGGAAACTATGGCTACACCTTC. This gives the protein CASSSTGNYGYTF.

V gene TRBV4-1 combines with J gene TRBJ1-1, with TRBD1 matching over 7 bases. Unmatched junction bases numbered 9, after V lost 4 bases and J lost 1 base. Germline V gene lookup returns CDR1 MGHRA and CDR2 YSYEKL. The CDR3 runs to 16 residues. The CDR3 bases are TGCGCCAGCAGCCTGCTCAGACAGGGACGGAACACTGAAGCTTTCTTT. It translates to CASSLLRQGRNTEAFF.

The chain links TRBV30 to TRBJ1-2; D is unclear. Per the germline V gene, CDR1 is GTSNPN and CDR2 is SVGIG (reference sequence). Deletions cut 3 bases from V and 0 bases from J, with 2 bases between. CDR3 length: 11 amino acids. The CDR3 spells CAWSSNYGYTF. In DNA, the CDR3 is TGTGCCTGGAGCTCTAACTATGGCTACACCTTC.

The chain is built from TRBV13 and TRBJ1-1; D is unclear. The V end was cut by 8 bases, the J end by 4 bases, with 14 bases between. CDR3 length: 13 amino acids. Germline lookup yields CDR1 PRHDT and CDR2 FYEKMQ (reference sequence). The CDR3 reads CASRKGGSTEAFF. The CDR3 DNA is TGTGCCAGCCGCAAAGGTGGGAGCACTGAAGCTTTCTTT.

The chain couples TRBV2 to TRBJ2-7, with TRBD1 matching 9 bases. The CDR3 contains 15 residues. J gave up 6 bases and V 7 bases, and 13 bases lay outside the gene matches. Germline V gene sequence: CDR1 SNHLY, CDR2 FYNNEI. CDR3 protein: CASTFRDRVSLEQYF. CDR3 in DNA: TGTGCCAGCACCTTCCGGGACAGGGTCTCTCTCGAGCAGTACTTC. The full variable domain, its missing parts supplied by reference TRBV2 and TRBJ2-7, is EPEVTQTPSHQVTQMGQEVILRCVPISNHLYFYWYRQILGQKVEFLVSFYNNEISEKSEIFDDQFSVERPDGSNFTLKIRSTKLEDSAMYFCASTFRDRVSLEQYFGPGTRLTVT.

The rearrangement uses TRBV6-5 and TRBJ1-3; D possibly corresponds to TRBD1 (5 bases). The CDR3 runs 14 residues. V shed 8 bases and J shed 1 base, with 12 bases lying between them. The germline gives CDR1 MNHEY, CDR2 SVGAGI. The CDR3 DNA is TGTGCCAGCTCCAGGGAAAGATCTGGAAACACCATATATTTT. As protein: CASSRERSGNTIYF.